The T cell receptor beta chain under discussion was sequenced for a study of shared clonotypes between healthy human individuals. For the study at large: CD4 naive and memory got three plates each, CD8 naive two, CD8 memory one. General observations from the study: Large depth notwithstanding, sorted-subset sequencing proved incomplete by rarefaction. It was the non-shared clonotypes that had lower generation probabilities than clonotypes shared by all four donors.

The count of this clone is one. What it binds is unknown. The length of the CDR3 is 13 residues. CDR1 is LGHNA and CDR2 is YSLEER in the germline V gene. Between the trimmed V and J ends, which lost 4 bases and 4 bases, there was a span of 9 bases. Produced via immunoSEQ multiplex PCR; TCRdb's table is partial and in-frame only. The data contain about 690,000 clones, 90% of them singletons. The J gene is TRBJ2-3, the V gene TRBV4-3; D uncertain. The receptor comes from a man between 18 and 29 years old in good health. Some clones in this sample may be carry-over from other donors' samples. Material for sequencing was memory CD8+ T cells from PBMCs. As to subset: CD45RO+ cells pooled with CCR7-negative TemRA cells. The CDR3, as DNA: TGCGCCAGCAGCCCGGGTTCGGCAGATACGCAGTATTTT. Translating it yields CASSPGSADTQYF.